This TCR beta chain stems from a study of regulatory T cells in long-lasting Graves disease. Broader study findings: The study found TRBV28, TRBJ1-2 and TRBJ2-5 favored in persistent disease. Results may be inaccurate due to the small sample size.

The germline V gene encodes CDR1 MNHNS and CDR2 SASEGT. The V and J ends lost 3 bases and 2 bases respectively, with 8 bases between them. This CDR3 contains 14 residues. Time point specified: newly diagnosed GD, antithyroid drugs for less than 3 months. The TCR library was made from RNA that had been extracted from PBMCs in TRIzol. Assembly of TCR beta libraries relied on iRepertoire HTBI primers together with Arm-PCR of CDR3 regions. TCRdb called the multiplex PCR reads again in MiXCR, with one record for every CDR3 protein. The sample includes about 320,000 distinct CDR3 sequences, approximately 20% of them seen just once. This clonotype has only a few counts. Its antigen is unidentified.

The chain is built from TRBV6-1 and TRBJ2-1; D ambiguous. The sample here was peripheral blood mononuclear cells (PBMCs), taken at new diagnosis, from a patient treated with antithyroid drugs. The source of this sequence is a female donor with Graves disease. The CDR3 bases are TGTGCCAGCAGTGAGTCCCAGACCTACAATGAGCAGTTCTTC. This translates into CASSESQTYNEQFF.